This T cell receptor (beta chain) was observed in a study of T cells in Graves' hyperthyroidism and ophthalmopathy. Amplified TCR beta CDR3 regions came from RNA transcripts. The TCR CDR3 was amplified in a first-round RT-PCR using the HTBI primer set. TCRdb called the multiplex PCR reads again in MiXCR, with one record for every CDR3 protein. This sample yields 650,000 to 850,000 distinct CDR3 sequences, of which 15% to 20% are seen a single time; approximately 16% belongs to the top ten. V dropped 7 bases and J dropped 7 bases, with 13 bases sitting between them. Germline V CDR1 and CDR2: SQVTM, ANQGSEA. The CDR3 length is 11 residues.

The chain carries TRBV29-1 and TRBJ1-1; D might be TRBD1 (6 bases). This receptor was identified in a woman between 45 and 65 years old with Graves' hyperthyroidism that later progressed to Graves' ophthalmopathy. The sample taken for sequencing was blood. CDR3 protein: CSGHREGEAFF. CDR3 bases: TGCAGCGGGCACAGGGAGGGTGAAGCTTTCTTT.